The 5 T cell receptor beta chains below were found in one sample sequenced in a study of T cell repertoires in ileal Crohn's disease. Profiled with immunoSEQ multiplex PCR; TCRdb holds only in-frame clones, not every one. The table has 15,000 to 20,000 clones, less than 90% seen once; the top ten hold around a tenth. The sample was ileal tissue. These receptor sequences come from an adult with Crohn's disease.

This clone was seen only once. V gene TRBV5-1 combines with J gene TRBJ1-1; D perhaps matches TRBD1 (5 bases). The germline V and J ends were trimmed by 0 bases and 9 bases, with 15 bases remaining between them. Germline CDR1 and CDR2: SGHRS and YFSETQ. This CDR3 is 14 amino acids long. The CDR3 protein is CASSLEDITLKAFF. The CDR3 nucleotides read TGCGCCAGCAGCTTGGAGGACATAACACTGAAAGCTTTCTTT.

The gene calls are TRBV6-6 and TRBJ2-5; a possible D gene is TRBD1 (6 bases). Trimming removed 4 bases from V and 5 bases from J, with 17 bases in between. The CDR3 sequence is 15 residues long. Germline V gene data show CDR1 as MNHNY and CDR2 as SVGAGI (reference sequence). The CDR3 DNA follows: TGTGCCAGCAGTTTCCGGGACACCCTGGAGGAGACCCAGTACTTC. This gives the protein CASSFRDTLEETQYF.

The chain employs TRBV18 and TRBJ1-6; D may be TRBD1 (5 bases). V lost 6 bases and J 7 bases, leaving 19 bases between the germline ends. The CDR3 is 16 residues long. Germline V gene sequence: CDR1 KGHSH, CDR2 LQKENI. The CDR3 sequence is CASSLDSVTTNSPLHF. The DNA of the CDR3 is TGTGCCAGCTCTCTAGACAGCGTGACAACAAATTCACCCCTCCACTTT.

CDR3 region: CASSAEENSPLHF. In DNA, the CDR3 is TGTGCCAGCAGCGCCGAGGAGAATTCACCCCTCCACTTT. The V and J genes are TRBV9 and TRBJ1-6, with no clear D. Germline V gene sequence: CDR1 SGDLS, CDR2 YYNGEE. V was pared by 3 bases and J by 7 bases, with 8 bases between. This CDR3 contains 13 residues.

V and J are TRBV27 and TRBJ2-2; 12 bases align to TRBD1. In germline, CDR1 is MNHEY, CDR2 SMNVEV (reference sequence). The CDR3 totals 14 residues. Trimming at V came to 7 bases and at J to 7 bases, leaving 4 bases not matched to a gene. The CDR3 region is CASKGQGAGGELFF. Written as DNA, the CDR3 is TGTGCCAGCAAGGGACAGGGGGCAGGCGGGGAGCTGTTTTTT.